This T cell receptor (beta chain) is from a study of OX40 agonist ivuxolimab in advanced cancers. Study-wide findings and caveats: Dosing at 0.1 to 3.0 mg/kg was accompanied by clonal expansion of CD4+ and CD8+ blood T cells by week 6.

Germline values: CDR1 LGHNA, CDR2 YNFKEQ. The ends were cut back, 3 bases at V and 11 bases at J, with 13 bases in the middle. The CDR3 totals 12 residues. Details on this clone: The antigen is not known.

The repertoire was sequenced with immunoSEQ multiplex PCR; TCRdb's copy has only in-frame clones and lacks some. In the table there are fewer than 35,000 clones, about 92% of which are singletons. Here the sequenced sample was CD4+ or CD8+ T cells sorted from blood, taken in a trial of the OX40 agonist ivuxolimab. The rearrangement uses TRBV4-2 and TRBJ1-1; a weak D match, TRBD1 (5 bases). The sequence was collected from an adult with an advanced solid tumor such as melanoma, head and neck, liver or kidney cancer. The DNA for the CDR3 is TGTGCCAGCAGCCAGGACCTCCAGGGTGCTTTCTTT. Translated, it gives CASSQDLQGAFF.